The 15 T cell receptor beta chains below were found in one sample sequenced in a study of T cell responses to AZD1222 COVID-19 vaccine (dated by TCRdb to the early 2020s). The library was prepared using the immunoSEQ multiplex PCR assay. What TCRdb holds here is the immuneACCESS table cut down to in-frame rearrangements. Part of the clones is not present; checked against another copy, under half of the missing clones reflect an unresolved V gene, and the others are unexplained. Present in this sample are 100,000 to 150,000 clones, 89% of which were seen just once. The leading ten clones occupy approximately 4.5% of the sample. In light of the paper, this sample's time point label describes: baseline before first vaccination. Sample: peripheral blood, taken on day 0 of AZD1222 vaccination. These receptors originate from an adult in good health.

V and J are TRBV6-5 and TRBJ1-5; D is ambiguous. Trimming shortened V by 4 bases and J by 6 bases, and 10 bases separated the two germline ends. Germline loops: CDR1 MNHEY, CDR2 SVGAGI. The CDR3 covers 13 residues. The CDR3 sequence: CASSWGVGQPQHF. DNA for the CDR3: TGTGCCAGCAGTTGGGGAGTAGGTCAGCCCCAGCATTTT.

This chain links TRBV5-1 with TRBJ2-3; D may be TRBD2 (6 bases). The length of the CDR3 is 16 residues. CDR1 and CDR2 from the germline V gene are SGHRS and YFSETQ. Trimming removed 4 bases from V and 2 bases from J, with 17 bases in between. CDR3 DNA: TGCGCCAGCAGCGGCGGGACCGAAAGGCTCACAGATACGCAGTATTTT. It yields the protein CASSGGTERLTDTQYF.

This clone was picked up one time. This sequence joins TRBV4-3 and TRBJ1-5; D is unresolved. Looked up from germline, CDR1 is LGHNA and CDR2 is YSLEER. The CDR3 is 14 amino acids. With 4 bases removed from V and 0 bases from J, the gap between germline ends came to 7 bases. CDR3 in DNA: TGCGCCAGCAGCCTCTTGCTTAGCAATCAGCCCCAGCATTTT. This gives the protein CASSLLLSNQPQHF.

V is TRBV27 and J is TRBJ2-5, with D uncertain. Germline V gene lookup returns CDR1 MNHEY and CDR2 SMNVEV (reference sequence). The CDR3 sequence is 13 residues long. Between the trimmed V and J ends, which lost 6 bases and 2 bases, there was a span of 10 bases. The CDR3 region has the DNA TGTGCCAGCAGCGGACGGAAGCAAGAGACCCAGTACTTC. It specifies CASSGRKQETQYF.

This clone has a single count. This chain uses TRBV29-1 with TRBJ2-3; the match to TRBD2 covers 12 bases. From germline, CDR1 is SQVTM and CDR2 ANQGSEA. The CDR3 contains 16 residues. Losses at the gene ends were 1 base for V and 2 bases for J; bases not matched to a gene: 4. DNA of the CDR3: TGCAGCGTTGAAGTTGGACTAGCGGGGACCACAGATACGCAGTATTTT. As protein: CSVEVGLAGTTDTQYF.

The chain employs TRBV3-1 (or the pseudogene TRBV3-2) and TRBJ2-4, with D possibly being TRBD1 (5 bases). CDR1 and CDR2 (germline): LGHDT, YNNKEL (reference sequence). The CDR3 loop spans 16 amino acids. V was clipped by 0 bases and J by 7 bases, with 16 bases between them. The CDR3: CASSQDRTDRKNIQYF. CDR3 coding DNA: TGTGCCAGCAGCCAAGACCGAACCGACAGAAAGAACATTCAGTACTTC.

The chain links TRBV27 to TRBJ2-2; the D is unclear. Germline loops: CDR1 MNHEY, CDR2 SMNVEV (reference sequence). Trimming stripped 6 bases from V and 4 bases from J, with 12 bases between. CDR3 length: 14 residues. Here the CDR3 reads CASSSSRITGELFF. The DNA of the CDR3 is TGTGCCAGCAGCTCCTCTAGAATCACCGGGGAGCTGTTTTTT.

The chain employs TRBV19 and TRBJ2-2; 7 bases match TRBD1. After removal of 8 bases from V and 4 bases from J, the junction contained 4 bases not matched to a gene. Germline lookup yields CDR1 LNHDA and CDR2 SQIVND (reference sequence). CDR3 length: 13 residues. The CDR3 spells CASLRGPTGELFF. CDR3 bases: TGTGCCAGTTTGAGGGGGCCCACCGGGGAGCTGTTTTTT.

The chain combines TRBV3-1 (or the pseudogene TRBV3-2) with TRBJ1-2; weak D call: TRBD1 (5 bases). Germline-derived CDR1 and CDR2 are LGHDT and YNNKEL (reference sequence). The CDR3 runs 12 residues. Trimming shortened V by 4 bases and J by 10 bases, and 13 bases separated the two germline ends. This CDR3 is CASSLGTGVYTF. In DNA, the CDR3 is TGTGCCAGCAGCCTTGGGACTGGAGTCTACACCTTC.

The J gene is TRBJ1-5, the V gene TRBV28; no clear D gene. Trimming shortened V by 4 bases and J by 5 bases, and 18 bases separated the two germline ends. CDR1 is MDHEN and CDR2 is SYDVKM in the germline V gene. This CDR3 comprises 16 residues. CDR3: CASSSLWGIGDQPQHF. The CDR3 DNA follows: TGTGCCAGCAGTTCATTGTGGGGAATAGGAGATCAGCCCCAGCATTTT.

The V and J genes are TRBV5-1 and TRBJ2-7, with D possibly TRBD1 on 6 matching bases. From germline, CDR1 is SGHRS and CDR2 YFSETQ. Trimming cost V 0 bases and J 5 bases, with 15 bases left between them. This CDR3 has 15 amino acids. In DNA, the CDR3 is TGCGCCAGCAGCTTGGCCCCTGCAGGGGTGGACGAGCAGTACTTC. It yields the protein CASSLAPAGVDEQYF.

The CDR3 DNA reads as TGTGCCAGTAGGGGGGACAGGGGGCTTTTGTGGCATTTT. Its translation is CASRGDRGLLWHF. The chain combines TRBV19 with TRBJ1-5, with TRBD1 matching 12 bases. This CDR3 contains 13 residues. The J segment lost 15 bases and the V segment lost 6 bases, leaving 9 bases of the junction unmatched. Germline values: CDR1 LNHDA, CDR2 SQIVND (reference sequence). The whole variable domain, filled in from reference TRBV19 and TRBJ1-5, reads DGGITQSPKYLFRKEGQNVTLSCEQNLNHDAMYWYRQDPGQGLRLIYYSQIVNDFQKGDIAEGYSVSREKKESFPLTVTSAQKNPTAFYLCASRGDRGLLWHFGDGTRLSIL.

This clone was detected a few times. This chain joins TRBV7-2 and TRBJ1-2, with a possible D match to TRBD1 (5 bases). Trimming left V 8 bases short and J 6 bases short, with 19 bases between. The CDR3 covers 14 residues. Germline CDR1 is SGHTA and CDR2 is FQGNSA. The CDR3 bases are TGTGCCAGCGTCCGACTGGACACGGTGGATGGCTACACCTTC. Protein: CASVRLDTVDGYTF.

The chain is built from TRBV6-2 or TRBV6-3 and TRBJ1-2; TRBD1 matches 9 bases. The junction had 2 bases not matched to a gene; V was cut back by 2 bases and J by 4 bases. This CDR3 region has 14 residues. CDR1 MNHEY and CDR2 SVGEGT come from the germline V gene. The CDR3 nucleotides read TGTGCCAGCAGTTACCGGGGACAGGGCTATGGCTACACCTTC. It is translated as CASSYRGQGYGYTF.

Written as DNA, the CDR3 is TGTGCCAGCAGTTATGGGGTTTATGGCTACACCTTC. Translated, it gives CASSYGVYGYTF. This chain connects TRBV28 to TRBJ1-2, with D unclear. The CDR3 runs 12 residues. Germline CDR1 reads MDHEN; CDR2 reads SYDVKM. The V gene lost 4 bases and the J gene lost 5 bases, with 8 bases spanning the gap.